The 27 T cell receptor beta chains in this list originate from one sample, sequenced in a study of beta chain features in type 1 diabetes. TCRB transcripts that were expressed got sequenced, as all of the isolated RNA had been reverse transcribed. Data came from immunoSEQ multiplex PCR; TCRdb stores just in-frame clones and leaves some out. The sample has 640,000 or so clones; around 15% are singletons. These receptors are not linked to any known antigen. Study-level results: All four CD4+ subsets from Type 1 diabetes patients carried moderately but significantly shorter TCRB CDR3s.

The material sequenced was naive CD4+ T cells from blood. The receptors shown here come from a man aged 18 to 30 with type 1 diabetes.

The V gene is TRBV27, the J gene TRBJ1-6, with 10 bases matching TRBD1. The CDR3 extends over 16 amino acids. J lost 3 bases, V lost 1 base, and 0 bases had no gene match. Germline CDR1 is MNHEY and CDR2 is SMNVEV (reference sequence). The CDR3 DNA reads as TGTGCCAGCAGTTTATGGACAGGGGGCTATAATTCACCCCTCCACTTT. This encodes CASSLWTGGYNSPLHF.

This clone was seen a handful of times. CDR3 nucleotide sequence: TGTGCCAGCAGCCCGACTCGGACAGGGGGCACAGATACGCAGTATTTT. Its translation: CASSPTRTGGTDTQYF. This sequence joins TRBV21-1 and TRBJ2-3; no check of the table's D call, TRBD1, against the DNA was made. TRBV21-1 has pseudogene status. This CDR3 comprises 16 residues.

This chain links TRBV7-2 with TRBJ2-1; D assignment may be TRBD1 or TRBD2 (6 bases each). The length of the CDR3 is 13 residues. V was pared by 5 bases and J by 8 bases, with 13 bases between. Germline-derived CDR1 and CDR2 are SGHTA and FQGNSA. As DNA, the CDR3 is TGTGCCAGCAGCACTGGGGGGCTCTATGAGCAGTTCTTC. As protein: CASSTGGLYEQFF.

The sample holds a few counts of this clone. V gene TRBV6-5 combines with J gene TRBJ2-7; 7 nucleotides match TRBD1. The length of the CDR3 is 15 residues. Germline V gene sequence: CDR1 MNHEY, CDR2 SVGAGI. The trim removed 4 bases at V and 5 bases at J, leaving 11 bases unmatched. The CDR3 reads CASSSPETGYHEQYF. CDR3 coding DNA: TGTGCCAGCAGTTCTCCAGAGACAGGGTACCACGAGCAGTACTTC.

The table lists this clone with a few counts. The chain has TRBV6-5 and TRBJ2-7; D is undetermined. Per the germline V gene, CDR1 is MNHEY and CDR2 is SVGAGI. CDR3 length: 14 residues. V gave up 2 bases and J gave up 0 bases, with 8 bases separating them. The CDR3 DNA follows: TGTGCCAGCAGTTACGAGCCCGACTCCTACGAGCAGTACTTC. Translating it yields CASSYEPDSYEQYF.

This clone turned up a few times. The CDR3 nucleotides read TGTGCCATCAGTCCCGGGGGAGGGTCCCAGCATTTT. It translates to CAISPGGGSQHF. The chain joins TRBV10-3 to TRBJ1-5; D is perhaps TRBD1 (5 bases). Deletions cut 5 bases from V and 11 bases from J, with 13 bases between. CDR3 length: 12 amino acids. Germline V gene lookup returns CDR1 ENHRY and CDR2 SYGVKD.

The chain uses TRBV30 and TRBJ1-3; unclear D gene. The CDR3 consists of 15 residues. V was cut by 2 bases and J by 4 bases, with 15 bases left in between. Germline CDR1 GTSNPN, CDR2 SVGIG (reference sequence). CDR3 bases: TGTGCCTGGAGTCTCGGAACCTGGTCCGGAAACACCATATATTTT. Protein: CAWSLGTWSGNTIYF.

This chain connects TRBV6-4 to TRBJ1-2; 7 positions match TRBD1. V lost 6 bases and J lost 4; bases outside the gene matches: 5. Germline V gene data show CDR1 as MRHNA and CDR2 as SNTAGT. The CDR3 has 13 amino acids. The CDR3 sequence: CASSTGTAYGYTF. The CDR3 region has the DNA TGTGCCAGCAGCACTGGGACAGCCTATGGCTACACCTTC.

This clone was seen only a few times. The chain employs TRBV11-3 and TRBJ2-1, with D possibly TRBD1 on 5 matching bases. CDR3 length: 14 residues. Germline CDR1 and CDR2: SGHNT and YENEEA. V was clipped by 2 bases and J by 4 bases, with 9 bases between them. The CDR3 spells CASSLQGSYNEQFF. CDR3 in DNA: TGTGCCAGCAGCTTACAGGGATCGTACAATGAGCAGTTCTTC.

The rearrangement joins TRBV6-5 to TRBJ2-7; 9 bases fit TRBD1. This CDR3 is built from 16 residues. Germline V gene sequence: CDR1 MNHEY, CDR2 SVGAGI. V lost 0 bases and J lost 3; bases outside the gene matches: 6. CDR3 amino acids: CASSYSAGTGNYEQYF. The CDR3 DNA follows: TGTGCCAGCAGTTACTCGGCCGGGACAGGGAACTACGAGCAGTACTTC.

The chain is built from TRBV7-6 and TRBJ2-7, with a weak D call TRBD2 (5 bases). Germline CDR1 and CDR2: SGHVS and FNYEAQ. Trimming stripped 0 bases from V and 5 bases from J, with 11 bases between. The CDR3 loop spans 14 amino acids. In DNA form, the CDR3 reads TGTGCCAGCAGCTTAGCGGGAACTAGGAACGAGCAGTACTTC. Translation gives CASSLAGTRNEQYF.

The rearrangement joins TRBV5-1 to TRBJ2-5, with 8 nucleotides matching TRBD2. CDR1 is SGHRS and CDR2 is YFSETQ in the germline V gene. CDR3 size: 15 residues. The J segment lost 2 bases and the V segment lost 0 bases, leaving 3 bases of the junction unmatched. In nucleotides, the CDR3 is TGCGCCAGCAGCTTGGCCGGGAGGGAACAAGAGACCCAGTACTTC. This translates into CASSLAGREQETQYF.

There are a few counts of this clone. At one end the junction does not follow the germline gene, possibly because of a read error. The chain combines TRBV7-7 with TRBJ2-5, with D uncertain. This CDR3 spans 13 amino acids. Germline-derived CDR1 and CDR2 are SSHAT and FNYEAQ (reference sequence). The CDR3 here is CASSLGLDGTQYF. The DNA for the CDR3 is TGTGCTAGCAGCTTAGGCTTGGATGGGACCCAGTACTTC.

The table lists this clone with a few counts. This chain links TRBV28 with TRBJ1-2; D is ambiguous. V was trimmed by 6 bases and J by 6 bases, leaving 17 bases between them. Germline V gene data show CDR1 as MDHEN and CDR2 as SYDVKM. The CDR3 is 14 amino acids. CDR3 residues: CASRIEAPGDGYTF. The CDR3 DNA sequence: TGTGCCAGCAGGATTGAGGCCCCCGGGGATGGCTACACCTTC.

This clone was picked up a small number of times. J is TRBJ1-1 and V is TRBV25-1; D call uncertain. The CDR3 length is 15 residues. The V gene's germline CDR1 is MGHDK and CDR2 SYGVNS. V lost 1 base and J 1 base, leaving 10 bases between the germline ends. CDR3 in DNA: TGTGCCAGCAGTGAATTGAAAAGAACGAACACTGAAGCTTTCTTT. This translates into CASSELKRTNTEAFF.

The chain recombines TRBV2 with TRBJ2-6; 10 bases match TRBD1. Germline values: CDR1 SNHLY, CDR2 FYNNEI. After removal of 6 bases from V and 4 bases from J, the junction contained 9 bases not matched to a gene. The CDR3 has 17 amino acids. The CDR3 loop reads CASRPTGTGAGANVLTF. CDR3 nucleotide sequence: TGTGCCAGCAGACCAACCGGGACAGGGGCCGGGGCCAACGTCCTGACTTTC. Supplemented by reference TRBV2 and TRBJ2-6, the full variable domain reads EPEVTQTPSHQVTQMGQEVILRCVPISNHLYFYWYRQILGQKVEFLVSFYNNEISEKSEIFDDQFSVERPDGSNFTLKIRSTKLEDSAMYFCASRPTGTGAGANVLTFGAGSRLTVL.

This chain uses TRBV6-1 with TRBJ1-2, with a weak D call TRBD1 (5 bases). V lost 1 base and J lost 4, with 13 bases in between. CDR3 length equals 15 residues. CDR1 and CDR2 (germline): MNHNS, SASEGT. The DNA of the CDR3 is TGTGCCAGCAGTGAAGGACCAGGGTCAGGCTATGGCTACACCTTC. It translates to CASSEGPGSGYGYTF.

This chain uses TRBV2 with TRBJ2-3; D may be TRBD1 (6 bases). CDR3 length equals 15 residues. Per germline, CDR1 SNHLY and CDR2 FYNNEI. V lost 7 bases, J lost 4 bases, and 18 bases lay in between. The CDR3 region is CASTVGAEIADTQYF. The CDR3 DNA is TGTGCCAGCACGGTGGGGGCGGAGATCGCAGATACGCAGTATTTT.

Comments on this clone: This sample also contains other DNA sequences that code for the same CDR3. This chain joins TRBV6-5 and TRBJ2-5; TRBD1 is a possible D gene (6 bases). The CDR3 contains 13 residues. Germline-derived CDR1 and CDR2 are MNHEY and SVGAGI. The ends were cut back, 5 bases at V and 1 base at J, with 8 bases in the middle. The CDR3 sequence is CASSRTVQETQYF. The DNA for the CDR3 is TGTGCCAGCAGTAGGACAGTCCAAGAGACCCAGTACTTC.

The genes are TRBV29-1 and TRBJ1-4; D not resolved. The CDR3 runs 13 residues. V lost 4 bases and J lost 7, with 13 bases in between. Germline V gene data show CDR1 as SQVTM and CDR2 as ANQGSEA. The CDR3, as DNA: TGCAGCGTTGTTATAGGGAGCGGTGAAAAACTGTTTTTT. This codes for CSVVIGSGEKLFF.

V gene TRBV2 combines with J gene TRBJ2-7; D is perhaps TRBD2 (6 bases). The CDR3 is 12 amino acids. Germline V gene lookup returns CDR1 SNHLY and CDR2 FYNNEI. Trimming shortened V by 8 bases and J by 7 bases, and 15 bases separated the two germline ends. The CDR3 protein is CASGGREAEQYF. The CDR3 coding sequence is TGTGCCAGCGGAGGCAGGGAGGCGGAGCAGTACTTC.

Concerning this clone itself: Additional DNA sequences in this sample encode the identical CDR3. This chain links TRBV7-3 with TRBJ1-1, with D perhaps matching TRBD1 (5 bases). There are 13 residues in the CDR3. V was clipped by 4 bases and J by 1 base, with 7 bases between them. CDR1 and CDR2 from the germline V gene are SGHTA and FQGTGA. Here the CDR3 reads CASSSGGNTEAFF. The CDR3 DNA is TGTGCCAGCAGCTCCGGGGGGAACACTGAAGCTTTCTTT.

The chain employs TRBV7-9 and TRBJ2-2, with no clear D. Germline assignment: CDR1 SEHNR and CDR2 FQNEAQ (reference sequence). V gave up 4 bases and J gave up 4 bases, with 7 bases separating them. This CDR3 spans 13 amino acids. This CDR3 reads CASSSLGTGELFF. The DNA of the CDR3 is TGTGCCAGCAGCTCCCTGGGCACCGGGGAGCTGTTTTTT.

This chain joins TRBV6-6 and TRBJ2-3; D might be TRBD2 (6 bases). V lost 8 bases, J lost 4 bases, and 10 bases lay in between. The length of the CDR3 is 12 residues. The germline CDR1 and CDR2 sequences are MNHNY and SVGAGI (reference sequence). The CDR3 DNA reads TGTGCCAGCGGGACTGGGGCAGATACGCAGTATTTT. Encoded protein: CASGTGADTQYF.

This clone appeared a few times. The chain employs TRBV4-1 and TRBJ2-7; 9 bases match TRBD1. J was trimmed by 2 bases and V by 4 bases; bases with no gene match: 6. The CDR3 spans 15 residues. Germline V CDR1 and CDR2: MGHRA, YSYEKL. This CDR3 reads CASSRPGQGTYEQYF. The CDR3 DNA follows: TGCGCCAGCAGCCGTCCGGGACAGGGAACCTACGAGCAGTACTTC.

The chain links TRBV6-5 to TRBJ2-2; tentative D call: TRBD1 (5 bases). V was trimmed by 6 bases and J by 4 bases, leaving 12 bases between them. This CDR3 has 14 residues. The germline gives CDR1 MNHEY, CDR2 SVGAGI. As DNA, the CDR3 is TGTGCCAGCAGACCCGGACACACCACCGGGGAGCTGTTTTTT. Its protein product is CASRPGHTTGELFF.

The J gene is TRBJ2-5, the V gene TRBV21-1. TRBV21-1 is flagged as a pseudogene. This CDR3 is 11 amino acids long. DNA for the CDR3: TGTGCCAGCGGATCCCAAGAGACCCAGTACTTC. Protein: CASGSQETQYF.